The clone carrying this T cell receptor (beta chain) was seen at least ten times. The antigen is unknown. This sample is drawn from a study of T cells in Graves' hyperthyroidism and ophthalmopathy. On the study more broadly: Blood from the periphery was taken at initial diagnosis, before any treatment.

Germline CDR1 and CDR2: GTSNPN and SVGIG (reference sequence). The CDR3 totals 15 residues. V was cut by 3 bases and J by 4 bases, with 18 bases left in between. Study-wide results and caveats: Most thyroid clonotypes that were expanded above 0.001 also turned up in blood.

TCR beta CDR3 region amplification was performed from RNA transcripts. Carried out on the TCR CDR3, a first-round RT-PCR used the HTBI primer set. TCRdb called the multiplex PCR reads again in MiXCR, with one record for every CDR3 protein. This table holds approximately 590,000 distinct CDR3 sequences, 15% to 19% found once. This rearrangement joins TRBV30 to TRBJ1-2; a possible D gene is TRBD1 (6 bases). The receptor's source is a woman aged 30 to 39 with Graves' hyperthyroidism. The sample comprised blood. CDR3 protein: CAWRGPGHRSYGYTF. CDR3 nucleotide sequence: TGTGCCTGGAGAGGTCCGGGACATAGGAGCTATGGCTACACCTTC.